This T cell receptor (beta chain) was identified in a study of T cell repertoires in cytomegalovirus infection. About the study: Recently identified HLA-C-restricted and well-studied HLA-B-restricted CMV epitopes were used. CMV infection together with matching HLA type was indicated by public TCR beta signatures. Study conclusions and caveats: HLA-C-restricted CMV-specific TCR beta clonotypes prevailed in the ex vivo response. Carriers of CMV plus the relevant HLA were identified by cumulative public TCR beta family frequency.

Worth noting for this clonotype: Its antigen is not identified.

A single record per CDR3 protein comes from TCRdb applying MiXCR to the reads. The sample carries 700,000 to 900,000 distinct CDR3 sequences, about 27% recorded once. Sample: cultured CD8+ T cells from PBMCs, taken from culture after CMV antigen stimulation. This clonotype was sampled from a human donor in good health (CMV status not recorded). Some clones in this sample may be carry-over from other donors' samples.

The CDR3 spells CASSLSHTGNTEAFF. DNA of the CDR3: TGTGCCAGCAGTTTGTCTCATACAGGGAACACTGAAGCTTTCTTT. The chain couples TRBV27 to TRBJ1-1, with a tentative D call TRBD1 (5 bases). Trimming cost V 3 bases and J 1 base, with 12 bases left between them. CDR1 is MNHEY and CDR2 is SMNVEV in the germline V gene (reference sequence). CDR3 length: 15 residues.